This T cell receptor (beta chain) is from a study of Ad26.COV2.S vaccination and SARS-CoV-2 variants. Produced via immunoSEQ multiplex PCR; TCRdb's table is partial and in-frame only. The data hold hundreds of thousands of clones, with 92% observed a single time. Findings and limits, study-wide: Vaccine and placebo recipients had similar non-spike TCR breadth. Reports say spike-specific CD8+ and CD4+ T cell responses covered substantial breadth after vaccination. The placebo group had lower spike-specific TCR breadth than the vaccine recipients did. Researchers cautioned that TCR breadth and depth analyses may have underestimated total T cell responses.

Regarding this clone: The antigen remains unidentified.

V lost 2 bases and J lost 1, with 8 bases in between. The germline CDR1 and CDR2 sequences are MNHEY and SVGEGT. CDR3 length: 14 amino acids. The clonotype originates from a human donor who had recovered from COVID-19. V is TRBV6-2 or TRBV6-3 and J is TRBJ1-1, with unresolved D. Sequenced material: peripheral blood, taken after recovery from COVID-19. As DNA, the CDR3 is TGTGCCAGCAGTTACCCCCTCCGGAACACTGAAGCTTTCTTT. Translated: CASSYPLRNTEAFF.